There are a few counts of the clone carrying this T cell receptor (beta chain). No antigen is known for it. PCR primers comprised 60 Vbeta and 13 Jbeta primers. Produced via immunoSEQ multiplex PCR; TCRdb's table is partial and in-frame only. The sample shows some 170,000 clones, 55% to 75% of them seen only once. The data stem from a study of cytomegalovirus exposure and HLA in healthy donors. Overall study results and limits: Researchers reportedly found TCR beta sequences accurately predicted most subjects' HLA-A and HLA-B alleles.

V shed 3 bases and J shed 6 bases, with 11 bases lying between them. Per germline, CDR1 SQVTM and CDR2 ANQGSEA. This CDR3 is 12 amino acids long. This chain links TRBV29-1 with TRBJ1-1; D ambiguous. This receptor was obtained from a human donor in good health. Sequenced: PBMCs. CDR3 region: CSVDGFTAEAFF. CDR3 DNA: TGCAGCGTTGACGGGTTTACCGCTGAAGCTTTCTTT.